This T cell receptor beta chain was sequenced in a study of blood T cells in healthy people across ages. Study-wide results and limits: Per million T cells, TCR beta diversity dropped about linearly as age rose.

Germline CDR1 is SEHNR and CDR2 is FQNEAQ (reference sequence). The CDR3 runs 11 residues. The germline V and J ends were trimmed by 0 bases and 6 bases, with 2 bases remaining between them. Points on this clonotype: Its antigen remains unknown.

In terms of origin and age, donors were healthy Caucasian individuals from Russia aged roughly 6 to 100. Together with a sample-barcoded 5' primer, a J-beta primer mix was included in a second PCR lasting roughly 6 to 12 cycles. TCRdb redid the calling of the 5' RACE reads with MiXCR, one entry per CDR3 protein. The sample has approximately 770,000 distinct CDR3 sequences; 55% to 75% are singletons. Sequenced input: blood. This clonotype was obtained from a man aged 30 to 39 in good health. The V and J genes are TRBV7-9 and TRBJ1-2; D remains unclear. CDR3 amino acids: CASSLAHGYTF. CDR3 coding DNA: TGTGCCAGCAGCTTAGCGCATGGCTACACCTTC. Full variable domain (rest looked up from reference TRBV7-9 and TRBJ1-2): DTGVSQNPRHKITKRGQNVTFRCDPISEHNRLYWYRQTLGQGPEFLTYFQNEAQLEKSRLLSDRFSAERPKGSFSTLEIQRTEQGDSAMYLCASSLAHGYTFGSGTRLTVV.